This T cell receptor (beta chain) came from a study of CD8+ T cells in alopecia areata. Study-wide results and caveats: Under tofacitinib, fewer expanded CD8+ clones appeared among the top 100 scalp clones.

This clone was seen a few times. Its antigen is as yet unknown. Treatment described: oral pan-JAK inhibitor, 5-10 mg twice daily. Sampling of alopecia areata patients yielded lesional scalp punch biopsies as well as peripheral blood. Extraction and reverse transcription of RNA yielded cDNA as the sequencing template. Data came from immunoSEQ multiplex PCR; TCRdb stores just in-frame clones and leaves some out. The sample has about 64,000 clones; roughly 46% are singletons. The CDR3 spans 12 residues. Deletions cut 5 bases from V and 5 bases from J, with 12 bases between. The germline gives CDR1 GTSNPN, CDR2 SVGIG (reference sequence).

The TCR comes from a human donor with alopecia areata. This specimen consisted of CD8+ T cells sorted from blood, obtained around week 36, from a patient treated with tofacitinib. This chain uses TRBV30 with TRBJ1-1; possible D gene TRBD1, 6 bases. In DNA form, the CDR3 reads TGTGCCTGGCTGACAGGCGGAACTGAAGCTTTCTTT. This gives the protein CAWLTGGTEAFF.